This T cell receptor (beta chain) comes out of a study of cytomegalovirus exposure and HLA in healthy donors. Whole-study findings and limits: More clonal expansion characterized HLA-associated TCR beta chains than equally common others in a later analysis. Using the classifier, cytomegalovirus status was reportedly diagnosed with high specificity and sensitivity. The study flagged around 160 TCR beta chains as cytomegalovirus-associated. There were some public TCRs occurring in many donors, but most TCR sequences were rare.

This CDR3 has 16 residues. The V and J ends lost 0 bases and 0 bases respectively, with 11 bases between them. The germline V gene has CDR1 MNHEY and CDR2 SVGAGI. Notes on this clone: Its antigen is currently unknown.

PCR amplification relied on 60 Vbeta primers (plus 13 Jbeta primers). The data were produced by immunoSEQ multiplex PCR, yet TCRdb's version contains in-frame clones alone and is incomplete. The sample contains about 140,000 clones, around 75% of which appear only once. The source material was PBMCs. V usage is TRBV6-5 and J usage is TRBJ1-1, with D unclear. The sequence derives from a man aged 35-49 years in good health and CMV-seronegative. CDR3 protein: CASSYSSFLVNTEAFF. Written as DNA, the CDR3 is TGTGCCAGCAGTTACTCGAGTTTCCTGGTGAACACTGAAGCTTTCTTT.